A single sample is the source of the 28 T cell receptor beta chains below, sequenced in a study of molecular identifiers for immune sequencing clone quantification. TCRdb itself ran the PCR reads through MiXCR, one entry per CDR3 protein. The data contain 30,000 to 45,000 distinct CDR3 sequences, roughly 20% of them seen just once; the ten biggest clones take up less than 8.5%. Sequencing input: naive CD8+ T cells from blood, with Jurkat cell RNA spiked in. As for subset: FACS-sorted CD8+CD4-CCR7+CD45RA+ naive T cells. Every receptor here comes from a human donor in good health. Some libraries in this study had Jurkat cell RNA spiked in.

This chain links TRBV27 with TRBJ2-7; 10 nucleotides align to TRBD2. The V segment lost 3 bases and the J segment 7 bases; nucleotides outside the gene matches: 3. CDR1 is MNHEY and CDR2 is SMNVEV in the germline V gene (reference sequence). The CDR3 spans 13 residues. The CDR3, as DNA: TGTGCCAGCAGTTTGCTAGCGGGAGTTGAGCAGTACTTC. This sequence encodes CASSLLAGVEQYF.

At least ten counts were recorded for this clonotype. This chain uses TRBV12-5 with TRBJ1-2; 7 nucleotides line up with TRBD1. With 6 bases clipped from V and 4 bases from J, the junction kept 14 bases outside the gene matches. This CDR3 is 16 amino acids long. Per germline, CDR1 LGHNT and CDR2 FRNRAP. CDR3 residues: CASGPGDSSFGYGYTF. The CDR3 DNA sequence: TGTGCTAGTGGCCCTGGGGACAGCTCCTTTGGCTATGGCTACACCTTC. The complete variable domain, with remaining parts taken from reference TRBV12-5 and TRBJ1-2, reads DARVTQTPRHKVTEMGQEVTMRCQPILGHNTVFWYRQTMMQGLELLAYFRNRAPLDDSGMPKDRFSAEMPDATLATLKIQPSEPRDSAVYFCASGPGDSSFGYGYTFGSGTRLTVV.

The table lists this clonotype with many counts. The chain is built from TRBV28 and TRBJ2-5; D is perhaps TRBD2 (5 bases). Trimming stripped 3 bases from V and 1 base from J, with 15 bases between. There are 16 residues in the CDR3. The germline CDR1 and CDR2 sequences are MDHEN and SYDVKM. This CDR3 reads CASSFAGRGFQETQYF. The CDR3 nucleotides are TGTGCCAGCAGTTTCGCTGGTCGGGGATTCCAAGAGACCCAGTACTTC.

This clonotype was counted ten times or more. The chain uses TRBV9 and TRBJ2-7, with D maybe TRBD1 (6 bases). V was cut by 0 bases and J by 2 bases, with 9 bases left in between. CDR3 length: 14 amino acids. Germline CDR1 SGDLS, CDR2 YYNGEE. Here the CDR3 reads CASSVEGDPYEQYF. The CDR3 DNA reads as TGTGCCAGCAGCGTAGAGGGGGATCCCTACGAGCAGTACTTC.

Many counts were recorded for this clonotype. The chain carries TRBV7-8 and TRBJ1-4; the match to TRBD1 covers 8 bases. The V segment lost 0 bases and the J segment 1 base; nucleotides outside the gene matches: 4. There are 17 residues in the CDR3. CDR1 is SGHVS, CDR2 FQNEAQ, per germline. CDR3 DNA sequence: TGTGCCAGCAGCTTAGCCAGGGGGCGGATAACTAATGAAAAACTGTTTTTT. It is translated as CASSLARGRITNEKLFF.

Remarks on this clonotype: A much larger clone is a single base away; this may be a read error. The chain is built from TRBV10-3 and TRBJ2-2, with TRBD2 as a possible D gene (6 bases). CDR3 size: 15 residues. Germline CDR1 is ENHRY and CDR2 is SYGVKD. The V end was cut by 3 bases, the J end by 9 bases, with 17 bases between. The CDR3 DNA follows: TGTGCCATCAGTGACTTGATGGAGGGGAGCAGGGAGCTGTTTTTT. This translates into CAISDLMEGSRELFF.

This clonotype has only a few counts. This sequence joins TRBV20-1 and TRBJ2-1; D is possibly TRBD2 (5 bases). The CDR3 length is 19 residues. Germline V gene lookup returns CDR1 DFQATT and CDR2 SNEGSKA (reference sequence). Trimming cost V 0 bases and J 3 bases, with 24 bases left between them. Here the CDR3 reads CSARDWSSRLLLGYNEQFF. The DNA for the CDR3 is TGCAGTGCTAGAGATTGGTCTAGCCGTCTCCTACTGGGCTACAATGAGCAGTTCTTC.

This clonotype was counted many times. The V and J genes are TRBV7-9 and TRBJ1-2; possibly TRBD1 for D (5 bases). V gave up 1 base and J gave up 6 bases, with 9 bases separating them. The length of the CDR3 is 13 residues. Germline values: CDR1 SEHNR, CDR2 FQNEAQ (reference sequence). DNA for the CDR3: TGTGCCAGCAGCTTAGGTCAGGGCGATGGCTACACCTTC. This gives the protein CASSLGQGDGYTF.

V and J are TRBV5-1 and TRBJ2-5; D gene uncertain. Germline CDR1 reads SGHRS; CDR2 reads YFSETQ. This CDR3 is 14 amino acids long. With 0 bases removed from V and 3 bases from J, the gap between germline ends came to 9 bases. CDR3 residues: CASSLARFEETQYF. CDR3 nucleotide sequence: TGCGCCAGCAGCTTGGCGCGTTTCGAAGAGACCCAGTACTTC.

The DNA of the CDR3 is TGTGCCAGCCTCGGACAGGAAAGCTACGAGCAGTACTTC. Protein: CASLGQESYEQYF. The rearrangement links TRBV28 to TRBJ2-7; 7 nucleotides match TRBD1. This CDR3 spans 13 amino acids. Trimming cost V 8 bases and J 3 bases; bases outside gene matches: 7. Germline CDR1 and CDR2: MDHEN and SYDVKM.

On this clonotype: A much more abundant neighbour one base away suggests this may be a read error. The CDR3 region has the DNA TGCGCCAGCAGCAGCCGGGACCGCGTCACCGGGGAGCTGTTTTTT. Protein: CASSSRDRVTGELFF. The J gene is TRBJ2-2, the V gene TRBV5-1; either TRBD1 or TRBD2 may supply D (5 bases each). Trimming took 4 bases from V and 4 from J, leaving 14 bases between them. The CDR3 has 15 residues. Germline CDR1 reads SGHRS; CDR2 reads YFSETQ.

This clonotype appeared many times. The chain uses TRBV29-1 and TRBJ2-3, with TRBD2 as a possible D gene (5 bases). With 4 bases removed from V and 1 base from J, the gap between germline ends came to 9 bases. Germline V gene sequence: CDR1 SQVTM, CDR2 ANQGSEA. This CDR3 contains 13 residues. The CDR3 protein is CSVGELRTDTQYF. CDR3 coding DNA: TGCAGCGTTGGGGAGCTTCGCACAGATACGCAGTATTTT.

This clonotype has only one observation. The conserved phenylalanine or tryptophan is not found at the CDR3 terminus, so this likely reflects a read error. The chain combines TRBV11-2 with TRBJ2-3; 7 bases fit TRBD2. The CDR3 is made up of 16 amino acids. Germline lookup yields CDR1 SGHAT and CDR2 FQNNGV. Trimming removed 3 bases from V and 3 bases from J; junction bases left unmatched: 9. CDR3 residues: CASSLDLAGETDTQYL. CDR3 bases: TGTGCCAGCAGCTTGGATCTCGCGGGAGAAACAGATACGCAGTATCTT.

In its sample, this clonotype is medium-sized. The chain couples TRBV7-2 to TRBJ2-1; a weak D match, TRBD2 (5 bases). The CDR3 spans 13 residues. Germline V CDR1 and CDR2: SGHTA, FQGNSA. V was pared by 1 base and J by 6 bases, with 7 bases between. CDR3: CASSLETINEQFF. The CDR3 DNA is TGTGCCAGCAGCTTAGAGACTATCAATGAGCAGTTCTTC. Drawing the rest from reference TRBV7-2 and TRBJ2-1, the complete variable domain is GAGVSQSPSNKVTEKGKDVELRCDPISGHTALYWYRQSLGQGLEFLIYFQGNSAPDKSGLPSDRFSAERTGGSVSTLTIQRTQQEDSAVYLCASSLETINEQFFGPGTRLTVL.

This clonotype was detected many times. V usage is TRBV13 and J usage is TRBJ2-1, with D tentatively TRBD2 (5 bases). The CDR3 spans 15 residues. V lost 1 base and J 2 bases, leaving 9 bases between the germline ends. The germline CDR1 and CDR2 sequences are PRHDT and FYEKMQ (reference sequence). DNA of the CDR3: TGTGCCAGCAGCTTAGAGGAGACTACCTACAATGAGCAGTTCTTC. Its protein is CASSLEETTYNEQFF.

This clonotype was counted ten times or more. The CDR3: CASKPAGGPDTQYF. CDR3 DNA sequence: TGCGCCAGCAAACCAGCGGGAGGGCCGGATACGCAGTATTTT. The rearrangement joins TRBV5-1 to TRBJ2-3; 10 bases agree with TRBD2. With 6 bases clipped from V and 6 bases from J, the junction kept 7 bases outside the gene matches. Germline V gene lookup returns CDR1 SGHRS and CDR2 YFSETQ. This CDR3 is built from 14 residues.

As regards this clonotype: Given a much more abundant clone one base away, this may be a read error. V is TRBV20-1 and J is TRBJ2-4; 7 positions agree with TRBD1. The CDR3 has 15 amino acids. Germline V gene lookup returns CDR1 DFQATT and CDR2 SNEGSKA (reference sequence). DNA for the CDR3: TGCAGTGCTAGAAGCCTACAGGGGATCAAAAACACTCAGTACTTC. This sequence encodes CSARSLQGIKNTQYF.

This clonotype was seen just once. A read error may be the cause here, since a much bigger clone is one base away. The rearrangement uses TRBV7-9 and TRBJ1-5, with 12 positions matching TRBD1. The J call may be mistaken, given a closer DNA end match to TRBJ2-3. CDR1 SEHNR and CDR2 FQNEAQ come from the germline V gene (reference sequence). The CDR3 extends over 16 amino acids. CDR3 nucleotides: TGTGCCAGCAGCACCGGGACAGGGGGCAGGTTTCAGCCCCAGTATTTT. Translated: CASSTGTGGRFQPQYF.

The gene calls are TRBV15 and TRBJ2-3, with unresolved D. The CDR3 consists of 14 residues. Between the trimmed V and J ends, which lost 1 base and 0 bases, there was a span of 5 bases. Germline V lookup: CDR1 LNHNV, CDR2 YYDKDF (reference sequence). CDR3 in amino acids: CATSRGESTDTQYF. CDR3 DNA sequence: TGTGCCACCAGCAGAGGAGAGAGCACAGATACGCAGTATTTT.

V and J are TRBV7-6 and TRBJ2-1; 8 bases line up with TRBD2. Trimming took 4 bases from V and 7 from J; bases not matched to a gene: 3. Germline CDR1 reads SGHVS; CDR2 reads FNYEAQ. CDR3 size: 13 residues. CDR3 nucleotides: TGTGCCAGCAGCTCACCGGGGGGGAATGAGCAGTTCTTC. As protein: CASSSPGGNEQFF.

This clonotype was seen repeatedly, ten times or more. The chain recombines TRBV4-3 with TRBJ2-7; D perhaps matches TRBD1 (5 bases). The germline gives CDR1 LGHNA, CDR2 YSLEER. V gave up 4 bases and J gave up 0 bases, with 13 bases separating them. There are 15 residues in the CDR3. The CDR3 nucleotides are TGCGCCAGCAGCCCAAGAACAGGCAGCTCCTACGAGCAGTACTTC. Protein product: CASSPRTGSSYEQYF.

In regard to this clonotype: A much larger clone is a single base away; this may be a read error. Since the CDR3 does not end with the conserved phenylalanine or tryptophan, this likely comes from a read error. The genes are TRBV7-8 and TRBJ2-4; possible D gene TRBD2, 5 bases. V was pared by 8 bases and J by 0 bases, with 17 bases between. CDR3 length equals 16 residues. The germline CDR1 and CDR2 sequences are SGHVS and FQNEAQ. CDR3 nucleotides: TGTGCCAGCGGACCCAGCGGCAATTTAGCCAAAAACATTCAGTACTCC. It encodes CASGPSGNLAKNIQYS.

The chain has TRBV4-2 and TRBJ2-7; a weak D match, TRBD2 (5 bases). CDR1 and CDR2 from the germline V gene are LGHNA and YNFKEQ. Trimming took 9 bases from V and 4 from J, leaving 16 bases between them. The CDR3 length is 13 residues. CDR3: CARKDSAAYEQYF. Written as DNA, the CDR3 is TGTGCCAGAAAGGACTCTGCGGCTTACGAGCAGTACTTC.

Concerning this clonotype: This may be a read error: a much more frequent sequence differs by one nucleotide. V is TRBV28 and J is TRBJ2-7; TRBD1 matches at 7 bases. Losses at the gene ends were 8 bases for V and 1 base for J; bases not matched to a gene: 8. The CDR3 runs 14 residues. Germline CDR1 is MDHEN and CDR2 is SYDVKM. The CDR3 sequence: CASGSRDRSYEQYF. The CDR3 nucleotides read TGTGCCAGCGGTAGCCGGGACAGATCCTACGAGCAGTACTTC. The whole variable domain, filled in from reference TRBV28 and TRBJ2-7, reads DVKVTQSSRYLVKRTGEKVFLECVQDMDHENMFWYRQDPGLGLRLIYFSYDVKMKEKGDIPEGYSVSREKKERFSLILESASTNQTSMYLCASGSRDRSYEQYFGPGTRLTVT.

This clonotype has at least ten counts. The rearrangement joins TRBV29-1 to TRBJ2-7; 7 bases agree with TRBD1. The CDR3 loop spans 12 amino acids. Looked up from germline, CDR1 is SQVTM and CDR2 is ANQGSEA. V lost 6 bases and J lost 2; bases outside the gene matches: 4. The DNA for the CDR3 is TGCAGCGTCAAGACAGGGACCTACGAGCAGTACTTC. Its translation is CSVKTGTYEQYF.

The rearrangement joins TRBV18 to TRBJ2-3, with no clear D. Germline assignment: CDR1 KGHSH and CDR2 LQKENI. The CDR3 is made up of 14 amino acids. Trimming removed 3 bases from V and 1 base from J, with 8 bases in between. In DNA form, the CDR3 reads TGTGCCAGCTCACCCCAGGATCGCACAGATACGCAGTATTTT. Translation: CASSPQDRTDTQYF.

This clonotype has just a few counts. A much larger clone differs by one base, so this may be a read error. The V call is TRBV4-1, the J call TRBJ2-7; D ambiguous. The V gene's germline CDR1 is MGHRA and CDR2 YSYEKL. The germline V and J ends were trimmed by 8 bases and 7 bases, with 12 bases remaining between them. The CDR3 is 11 amino acids. In nucleotides, the CDR3 is TGCGCCAGCCGCGATCGTCAGGAGCAGTACTTC. This sequence encodes CASRDRQEQYF.

The rearrangement links TRBV6-2 or TRBV6-3 to TRBJ1-5, with D unresolved. The CDR3 is 13 residues long. V was trimmed by 10 bases and J by 0 bases, leaving 10 bases between them. Germline-derived CDR1 and CDR2 are MNHEY and SVGEGT. CDR3 sequence: CATAVYSNQPQHF. The DNA for the CDR3 is TGTGCCACAGCGGTCTATAGCAATCAGCCCCAGCATTTT.